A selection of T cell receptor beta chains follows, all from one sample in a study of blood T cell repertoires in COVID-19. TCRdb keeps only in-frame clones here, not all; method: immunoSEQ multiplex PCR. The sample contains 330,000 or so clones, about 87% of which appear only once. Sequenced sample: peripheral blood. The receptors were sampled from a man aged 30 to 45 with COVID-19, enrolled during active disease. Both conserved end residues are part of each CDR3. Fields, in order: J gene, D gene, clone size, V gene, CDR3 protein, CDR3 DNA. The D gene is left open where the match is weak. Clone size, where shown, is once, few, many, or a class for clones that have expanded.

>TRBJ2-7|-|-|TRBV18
CASSPSGYLSYEQYF
TGTGCCAGCTCACCCTCCGGGTATCTGAGCTACGAGCAGTACTTC
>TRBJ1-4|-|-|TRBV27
CASSVLGANEKLFF
TGTGCCAGCAGTGTGCTAGGAGCTAATGAAAAACTGTTTTTT
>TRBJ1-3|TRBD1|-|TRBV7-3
CASSLTGDSGNTIYF
TGTGCCAGCAGCTTAACGGGGGACAGTGGAAACACCATATATTTT
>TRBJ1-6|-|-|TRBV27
CASSPGLPPTDNSPLHF
TGTGCCAGCAGTCCAGGACTCCCCCCCACGGATAATTCACCCCTCCACTTT
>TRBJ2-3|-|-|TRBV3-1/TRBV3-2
CASSLQEGDTQYF
TGTGCCAGCAGCTTACAAGAGGGAGATACGCAGTATTTT
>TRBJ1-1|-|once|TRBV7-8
CASSLGREVSEAFF
TGTGCCAGCAGCTTAGGCAGGGAAGTCTCTGAAGCTTTCTTT
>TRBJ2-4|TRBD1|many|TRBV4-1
CASRPGQAYGKNIQYF
TGCGCCAGCAGACCCGGACAGGCTTACGGGAAAAACATTCAGTACTTC
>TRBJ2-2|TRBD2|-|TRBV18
CASSLGLAGVGTGELFF
TGTGCCAGCTCATTAGGACTAGCGGGAGTCGGCACCGGGGAGCTGTTTTTT
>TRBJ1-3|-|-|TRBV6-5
CASIPAKGGNTIYF
TGTGCCAGCATCCCCGCGAAGGGGGGAAACACCATATATTTT
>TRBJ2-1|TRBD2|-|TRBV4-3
CASSQAPSGSIYNEQFF
TGCGCCAGCAGCCAAGCGCCTAGCGGGAGTATATACAATGAGCAGTTCTTC
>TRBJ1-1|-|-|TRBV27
CASSPSRQGNTEAFF
TGTGCCAGCAGTCCGTCTCGACAAGGAAACACTGAAGCTTTCTTT
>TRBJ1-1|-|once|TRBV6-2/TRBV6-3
CASSYRIGQNLLNTEAFF
TGTGCCAGCAGTTACCGGATAGGACAGAACCTGCTGAACACTGAAGCTTTCTTT
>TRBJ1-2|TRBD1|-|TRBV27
CASSFRDRGRYGYTF
TGTGCCAGCAGTTTTCGGGACAGGGGAAGGTATGGCTACACCTTC
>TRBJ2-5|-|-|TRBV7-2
CASSLNGQNQETQYF
TGTGCCAGCAGCTTAAACGGACAGAACCAAGAGACCCAGTACTTC
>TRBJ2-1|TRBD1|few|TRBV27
CASSFTGTGGNEQFF
TGTGCCAGCAGTTTTACCGGGACAGGCGGCAATGAGCAGTTCTTC
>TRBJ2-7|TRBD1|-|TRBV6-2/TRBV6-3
CASSYEDRVYF
TGTGCCAGCAGTTACGAGGACAGGGTGTACTTC
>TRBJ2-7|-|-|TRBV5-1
CASSLASSQVEYEQYF
TGCGCCAGCAGCTTGGCCAGTTCACAGGTTGAGTACGAGCAGTACTTC
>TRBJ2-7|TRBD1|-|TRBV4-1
CASSPYRQGTYEQYF
TGCGCCAGCAGCCCCTACCGACAGGGGACCTACGAGCAGTACTTC
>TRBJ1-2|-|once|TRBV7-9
CASSFSGFDYGYTF
TGTGCCAGCAGCTTCTCAGGGTTTGACTATGGCTACACCTTC
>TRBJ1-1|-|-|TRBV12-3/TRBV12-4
CASSFGQVAFF
TGTGCCAGCAGTTTCGGACAAGTAGCTTTCTTT
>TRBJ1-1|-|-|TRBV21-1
CASSKRRRFFMNTEAFF
TGTGCCAGCAGCAAAAGAAGGCGGTTCTTCATGAACACTGAAGCTTTCTTT
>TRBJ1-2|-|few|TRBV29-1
CSVGGEYGYTF
TGCAGCGTTGGGGGAGAATATGGCTACACCTTC
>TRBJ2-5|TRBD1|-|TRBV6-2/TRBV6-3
CASSWDSRRRETQYF
TGTGCCAGCAGTTGGGACAGCCGCCGAAGGGAGACCCAGTACTTC
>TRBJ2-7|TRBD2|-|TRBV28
CASSLSGGSGEQYF
TGTGCCAGCAGTTTGTCGGGGGGATCGGGCGAGCAGTACTTC
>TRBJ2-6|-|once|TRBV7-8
CASSLRTDSSIAGANVLTF
TGTGCCAGCAGCTTAAGAACGGACTCCTCTATAGCTGGGGCCAACGTCCTGACTTTC
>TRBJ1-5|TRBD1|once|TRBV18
CASSPLPGQGAQPQHF
TGTGCCAGCTCACCGCTCCCGGGACAGGGGGCCCAGCCCCAGCATTTT
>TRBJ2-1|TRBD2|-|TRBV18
CASSGTSGALSGDEQFF
TGTGCCAGCTCGGGGACTAGCGGGGCCCTCAGTGGGGATGAGCAGTTCTTC
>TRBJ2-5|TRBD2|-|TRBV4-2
CASSQVGGRLAGGLGIRETQYF
TGTGCCAGCAGCCAAGTAGGAGGGAGACTAGCGGGGGGGCTAGGTATTCGGGAGACCCAGTACTTC
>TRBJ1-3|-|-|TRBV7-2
CASSLLGTYSGNTIYF
TGTGCCAGCAGCTTACTAGGGACTTACTCTGGAAACACCATATATTTT
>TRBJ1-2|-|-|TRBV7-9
CASSLAGQKSNYGYTF
TGTGCCAGCAGCTTAGCCGGACAGAAATCAAACTATGGCTACACCTTC
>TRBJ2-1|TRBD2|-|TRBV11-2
CASSTTSGGGNEQFF
TGTGCCAGCAGCACTACTAGCGGGGGGGGGAATGAGCAGTTCTTC
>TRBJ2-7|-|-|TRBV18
CASSPPGGGYEQYF
TGTGCCAGCTCACCACCCGGAGGAGGCTACGAGCAGTACTTC
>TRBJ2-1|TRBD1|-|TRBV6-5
CASRGTGSYNEQFF
TGTGCCAGCAGAGGGACAGGGTCGTACAATGAGCAGTTCTTC
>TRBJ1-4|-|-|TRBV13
CASSLSRHEKLFF
TGTGCCAGCAGCTTGAGTCGTCATGAAAAACTGTTTTTT
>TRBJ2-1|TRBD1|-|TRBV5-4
CASRSGQGYNEQFF
TGTGCCAGCAGATCGGGACAGGGTTACAATGAGCAGTTCTTC
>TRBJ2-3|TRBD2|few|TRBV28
CASSFGTSGRQGDTQYF
TGTGCCAGCAGTTTTGGGACTAGCGGGAGGCAAGGAGATACGCAGTATTTT
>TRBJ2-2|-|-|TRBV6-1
CASSEPGDTGELFF
TGTGCCAGCAGTGAGCCAGGGGACACCGGGGAGCTGTTTTTT
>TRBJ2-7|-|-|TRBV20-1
CSARWSYEQYF
TGCAGTGCCCGGTGGAGTTACGAGCAGTACTTC
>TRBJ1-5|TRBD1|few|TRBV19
CASSIYRGSNQPQHF
TGTGCCAGTAGTATATACAGGGGAAGCAATCAGCCCCAGCATTTT
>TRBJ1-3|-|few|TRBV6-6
CAIKQGAGNTIYF
TGTGCCATCAAACAGGGAGCTGGAAACACCATATATTTT
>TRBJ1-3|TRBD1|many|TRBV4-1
CASSRPGTGLWGNTIYF
TGCGCCAGCAGCCGACCCGGGACAGGGCTTTGGGGAAACACCATATATTTT